This is a list of T cell receptor beta chains from one sample in a study of T-cell memory formation after mild COVID-19. One entry per CDR3 protein results from TCRdb running MiXCR on the 5' RACE reads. The data hold about 190,000 distinct CDR3 sequences, with about a fifth observed a single time. Sequencing used PBMCs or a T cell subset sorted from them (not recorded which). These TCRs come from an adult woman who had mild COVID-19 (a few samples of this study predate the infection). Cell type and time point are not known. Both conserved end residues are part of each CDR3. The D gene is left open where the match is weak. Clone size, where shown, is once, few, many, or a class for clones that have expanded.

many	NA	TRBV4-1	TRBJ1-1	CASSSGTNTEAFF	TGCGCCAGCAGCTCAGGGACGAACACTGAAGCTTTCTTT
NA	TRBD2	TRBV9	TRBJ2-7	CASSVGTSGGAYEQYF	TGTGCCAGCAGCGTCGGGACTAGCGGGGGTGCCTACGAGCAGTACTTC
NA	NA	TRBV5-1	TRBJ2-1	CASSLEKYNEQFF	TGCGCCAGCAGCTTGGAGAAGTACAATGAGCAGTTCTTC
NA	TRBD1	TRBV4-1	TRBJ2-1	CASSQWTGGSEKFF	TGCGCCAGCAGCCAATGGACAGGGGGCAGTGAGAAGTTCTTC
NA	NA	TRBV6-5	TRBJ1-1	CASSYRAGEPNTEAFF	TGTGCCAGCAGTTACCGGGCGGGGGAGCCTAACACTGAAGCTTTCTTT
many	NA	TRBV18	TRBJ2-5	CASSPPRETQYF	TGTGCCAGCTCACCGCCTAGAGAGACCCAGTACTTC
NA	TRBD1	TRBV14	TRBJ1-4	CASSPLGQGTEKLFF	TGTGCCAGCAGCCCGCTCGGACAGGGAACTGAAAAACTGTTTTTT
NA	NA	TRBV24-1	TRBJ2-2	CATSPDGTGELFF	TGTGCCACCAGCCCGGACGGTACCGGGGAGCTGTTTTTT
few	NA	TRBV27	TRBJ2-5	CASSSGREYQETQYF	TGTGCCAGCAGTTCTGGCAGGGAGTACCAAGAGACCCAGTACTTC
few	TRBD1	TRBV24-1	TRBJ1-1	CATSVFRTGKSTEAFF	TGTGCCACCAGTGTTTTCCGGACAGGGAAGAGCACTGAAGCTTTCTTT
NA	NA	TRBV29-1	TRBJ2-1	CSVVRESYNEQFF	TGCAGCGTTGTTCGGGAGTCCTACAATGAGCAGTTCTTC
few	NA	TRBV15	TRBJ2-1	CATSREEGYNEQFF	TGTGCCACCAGCAGAGAGGAGGGCTACAATGAGCAGTTCTTC
NA	NA	TRBV15	TRBJ1-1	CATRAGNTEAFF	TGTGCCACCAGGGCAGGGAACACTGAAGCTTTCTTT
NA	TRBD2	TRBV9	TRBJ2-7	CASSAGLAYSYEQYF	TGTGCCAGCAGCGCAGGACTAGCGTACTCCTACGAGCAGTACTTC